The rows below give T cell receptor beta chains drawn from one sample of a study of regulatory and conventional T cells in RAG deficiency. Only in-frame clones appear in the TCRdb table, and some are missing; sequencing was by immunoSEQ multiplex PCR. The sample has 13,000 or so clones, 93% seen once; the top ten hold around 0.96%. Another study also made use of these data, one on regulatory T cells.

Sequenced input: CD4+ effector T cells sorted from blood. These receptors were obtained from a human donor in good health. Each CDR3 is given with its conserved first and last residue. D genes are given only for firm matches. The listing skips clone size in some rows; elsewhere it reads once, few, many or a size class.

>TRBV18|.|TRBJ1-5|.
CASSPAARKGQPQHF
TGTGCCAGCTCACCAGCGGCCCGTAAGGGGCAGCCCCAGCATTTT
>TRBV19|.|TRBJ2-1|TRBD2
CASSIVLAGGPSREQFF
TGTGCCAGTAGTATAGTGTTAGCGGGGGGGCCCTCTAGGGAGCAGTTCTTC
>TRBV20-1|once|TRBJ2-1|.
CSATTKGEQFF
TGCAGTGCTACTACGAAGGGAGAGCAGTTCTTC
>TRBV5-1|.|TRBJ2-3|.
CASSLGRGPSTDTQYF
TGCGCCAGCAGCTTGGGAAGGGGCCCGAGCACAGATACGCAGTATTTT
>TRBV19|.|TRBJ2-5|TRBD2
CASSGVAGRETQYF
TGTGCCAGTAGTGGAGTAGCGGGAAGGGAGACCCAGTACTTC
>TRBV7-8|once|TRBJ1-2|TRBD1
CASRSRQGGFGLHYGYTF
TGTGCCAGCAGATCACGACAGGGAGGTTTCGGTCTTCACTATGGCTACACCTTC
>TRBV11-1|.|TRBJ2-7|.
CASSLGDYEQYF
TGTGCCAGCAGCTTAGGGGACTACGAGCAGTACTTC
>TRBV5-1|.|TRBJ2-5|.
CASSFGAKETQYF
TGCGCCAGCAGCTTCGGGGCAAAAGAGACCCAGTACTTC
>TRBV6-5|.|TRBJ2-1|TRBD1
CASSQDRGAYNEQFF
TGTGCCAGCAGTCAAGACAGGGGAGCCTACAATGAGCAGTTCTTC
>TRBV2|once|TRBJ1-3|TRBD1
CASSGQGLMLSGNTIYF
TGTGCCAGCAGTGGACAGGGTCTTATGCTCTCTGGAAACACCATATATTTT
>TRBV29-1|.|TRBJ1-1|.
CSVVAWADTEAFF
TGCAGCGTTGTTGCTTGGGCTGACACTGAAGCTTTCTTT
>TRBV6-4|.|TRBJ1-5|.
CASSDPRAGDQPQHF
TGTGCCAGCAGTGACCCTAGGGCAGGGGATCAGCCCCAGCATTTT
>TRBV29-1|.|TRBJ2-1|.
CSVEGGTSSYNEQFF
TGCAGCGTTGAAGGGGGGACCAGCTCCTACAATGAGCAGTTCTTC
>TRBV4-2|.|TRBJ2-3|TRBD2
CASSRAGVSTDTQYF
TGTGCCAGCAGCCGGGCGGGGGTTAGCACAGATACGCAGTATTTT
>TRBV7-8|.|TRBJ1-1|.
CASRPRAMNTEAFF
TGTGCCAGCAGGCCCCGGGCCATGAACACTGAAGCTTTCTTT
>TRBV5-1|.|TRBJ2-3|.
CASSLSAGARTDTQYF
TGCGCCAGCAGCTTGAGCGCGGGGGCGCGCACAGATACGCAGTATTTT
>TRBV7-6|.|TRBJ2-7|TRBD2
CASSLLAGGRYEQYF
TGTGCCAGCAGCTTACTAGCGGGGGGAAGATACGAGCAGTACTTC
>TRBV2|.|TRBJ2-7|.
CASSEGYRSKATYEQYF
TGTGCCAGCAGTGAGGGATACCGGTCTAAGGCCACCTACGAGCAGTACTTC
>TRBV14|.|TRBJ2-6|.
CASSQVRQFSGANVLTF
TGTGCCAGCAGCCAAGTGAGGCAGTTCTCTGGGGCCAACGTCCTGACTTTC
>TRBV5-1|.|TRBJ2-1|TRBD1
CASSLAGTGSYNEQFF
TGCGCCAGCAGCTTGGCCGGGACAGGCTCCTACAATGAGCAGTTCTTC
>TRBV30|.|TRBJ1-3|.
CAWSVTSGNTIYF
TGTGCCTGGAGTGTAACTTCTGGAAACACCATATATTTT
>TRBV4-1|.|TRBJ1-2|.
CASSLFEEFGYTF
TGCGCCAGCAGCCTCTTTGAGGAGTTCGGCTACACCTTC
>TRBV9|.|TRBJ2-5|TRBD1
CASSARTGGLETQYF
TGTGCCAGCAGCGCTCGGACAGGGGGCTTGGAGACCCAGTACTTC